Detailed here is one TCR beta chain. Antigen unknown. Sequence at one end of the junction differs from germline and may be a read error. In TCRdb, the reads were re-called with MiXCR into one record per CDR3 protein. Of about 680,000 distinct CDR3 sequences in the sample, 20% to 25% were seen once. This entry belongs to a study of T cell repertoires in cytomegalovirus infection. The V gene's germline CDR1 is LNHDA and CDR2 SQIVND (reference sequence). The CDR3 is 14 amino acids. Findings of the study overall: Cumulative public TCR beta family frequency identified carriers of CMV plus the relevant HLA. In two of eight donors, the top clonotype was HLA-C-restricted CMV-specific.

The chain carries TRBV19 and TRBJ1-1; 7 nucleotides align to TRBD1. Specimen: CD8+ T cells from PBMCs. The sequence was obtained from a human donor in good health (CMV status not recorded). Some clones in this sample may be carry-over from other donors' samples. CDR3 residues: CASSIAGGNAEAFF. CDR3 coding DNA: TGTGCCAGTAGTATAGCAGGGGGGAACGCTGAAGCTTTCTTT.